These 31 T cell receptor beta chains were all obtained from the same sample, sequenced in a study of early T cells in non-severe SARS-CoV-2 infection. Via MiXCR, TCRdb re-called the 5' RACE reads, giving one row per CDR3 protein. Here the sample spans tens of thousands of distinct CDR3 sequences, more than 15% being singletons. The material sequenced was whole blood, taken at baseline. The receptors stem from an adult who was a healthcare worker with PCR-confirmed SARS-CoV-2 infection or an uninfected control (not recorded which).

This clonotype was counted between two and nine times. The J gene is TRBJ2-2, the V gene TRBV27; a possible D gene is TRBD1 (6 bases). Per the germline V gene, CDR1 is MNHEY and CDR2 is SMNVEV (reference sequence). CDR3 length: 16 amino acids. The V end lost 7 bases, the J end lost 4 bases, and 19 bases lay between the germline ends. CDR3 sequence: CASTSRGGFSTGELFF. The CDR3 bases are TGTGCCAGCACCTCCAGGGGCGGGTTTTCCACCGGGGAGCTGTTTTTT.

DNA for the CDR3: TGTGCCAGCAGCCCTCGCGGGGTTGCTCAAGAGACCCAGTACTTC. Protein sequence: CASSPRGVAQETQYF. The chain links TRBV7-9 to TRBJ2-5, with a possible D match to TRBD2 (6 bases). The germline V gene has CDR1 SEHNR and CDR2 FQNEAQ (reference sequence). Trimming took 5 bases from V and 2 from J, leaving 15 bases between them. The CDR3 totals 15 residues.

This clonotype was detected only a few times. The CDR3 sequence is CASTRGPSGSEQYF. In DNA, the CDR3 is TGTGCCAGCACCCGCGGGCCTAGCGGGAGCGAGCAGTACTTC. This chain uses TRBV6-1 with TRBJ2-7; 10 bases are shared with TRBD2. V trimming: 7 bases; J trimming: 6 bases; junction bases outside the gene matches: 9. Germline values: CDR1 MNHNS, CDR2 SASEGT. The CDR3 totals 14 residues.

In its sample, this clonotype was seen many times. This chain uses TRBV7-2 with TRBJ2-7; TRBD1 matches 9 bases. The CDR3 has 14 residues. V lost 5 bases to trimming and J lost 3 bases; unmatched junction nucleotides: 5. Per germline, CDR1 SGHTA and CDR2 FQGNSA. The CDR3 here is CASSHGQGNYEQYF. The CDR3 region has the DNA TGTGCCAGCAGCCACGGACAGGGGAACTACGAGCAGTACTTC.

This clonotype was detected a few times. The genes are TRBV10-3 and TRBJ2-2, with D maybe TRBD1 (6 bases). CDR1 is ENHRY, CDR2 SYGVKD, per germline. Trimming took 5 bases from V and 6 from J, leaving 16 bases between them. The length of the CDR3 is 15 residues. In DNA form, the CDR3 reads TGTGCCATCAGTCTTACAGGGTTAAATGCCGGGGAGCTGTTTTTT. Translated: CAISLTGLNAGELFF.

This clonotype occurred a few times. The V and J genes are TRBV20-1 and TRBJ1-6; possible D gene TRBD1, 6 bases. V gave up 6 bases and J gave up 10 bases, with 13 bases separating them. This CDR3 contains 12 residues. The germline V gene has CDR1 DFQATT and CDR2 SNEGSKA (reference sequence). The CDR3 coding sequence is TGCAGTGCGAGGGGGGGACGGTCACCCCTCCACTTT. This translates into CSARGGRSPLHF.

The rearrangement joins TRBV27 to TRBJ2-1, with 11 bases matching TRBD2. The length of the CDR3 is 16 residues. J was trimmed by 2 bases and V by 5 bases; bases with no gene match: 5. From germline, CDR1 is MNHEY and CDR2 SMNVEV (reference sequence). The CDR3 loop is CASSPIAGGPYNEQFF. The CDR3 DNA reads TGTGCCAGCAGTCCTATAGCGGGGGGGCCCTACAATGAGCAGTTCTTC.

The chain joins TRBV7-2 to TRBJ2-7; D is perhaps TRBD1 (5 bases). The CDR3 covers 14 residues. Trimming took 5 bases from V and 2 from J, leaving 13 bases between them. Germline V CDR1 and CDR2: SGHTA, FQGNSA. The CDR3 region is CASSALLGAYEQYF. The CDR3 nucleotides are TGTGCCAGCAGCGCACTCCTAGGGGCCTACGAGCAGTACTTC.

This clonotype was picked up a small number of times. The chain has TRBV6-2 or TRBV6-3 and TRBJ2-1, with 9 bases identical to TRBD2. This CDR3 has 17 amino acids. Trimming removed 3 bases from V and 7 bases from J; junction bases left unmatched: 13. CDR1 is MNHEY and CDR2 is SVGEGT in the germline V gene. Here the CDR3 DNA reads TGTGCCAGCAGTTATCGGTCTCTGACTAGCGGACGGAATGAGCAGTTCTTC. Protein: CASSYRSLTSGRNEQFF.

The table lists this clonotype with many counts. The V gene is TRBV12-3 or TRBV12-4, the J gene TRBJ1-1; a possible D gene is TRBD1 (6 bases). The CDR3 has 14 amino acids. With 5 bases removed from V and 4 bases from J, the gap between germline ends came to 14 bases. CDR3 loop: CASSLTGTSTEAFF. The CDR3 DNA reads TGTGCCAGCAGTCTAACAGGGACTAGCACTGAAGCTTTCTTT.

The CDR3 loop reads CAGRKRIQETQYF. The CDR3 DNA is TGTGCCGGACGGAAGCGGATTCAAGAGACCCAGTACTTC. V is TRBV10-3 and J is TRBJ2-5, with TRBD2 as a possible D gene (5 bases). CDR1 and CDR2 from the germline V gene are ENHRY and SYGVKD. The CDR3 has 13 amino acids. Between the trimmed V and J ends, which lost 11 bases and 2 bases, there was a span of 15 bases.

This chain connects TRBV7-2 to TRBJ2-6; D remains ambiguous. Germline CDR1 is SGHTA and CDR2 is FQGNSA. This CDR3 is built from 15 residues. Trimming pared 3 bases from V and 2 bases from J, leaving 8 bases between. Written as DNA, the CDR3 is TGTGCCAGCAGCTTTGGTCAGACTGGGGCCAACGTCCTGACTTTC. It yields the protein CASSFGQTGANVLTF.

The chain is built from TRBV11-2 and TRBJ2-1; TRBD2 agrees at 8 bases. The V segment lost 4 bases and the J segment 8 bases; nucleotides outside the gene matches: 22. This CDR3 contains 19 residues. CDR1 SGHAT and CDR2 FQNNGV come from the germline V gene. CDR3 coding DNA: TGTGCCAGCAGCTCCCCCAGGCTCAGCGGGAGCTCCCTAAGTTATGAGCAGTTCTTC. Translated: CASSSPRLSGSSLSYEQFF.

This clonotype has only a few counts. The V gene is TRBV6-5, the J gene TRBJ1-3; the match to TRBD1 covers 11 bases. The CDR3 covers 17 residues. The germline CDR1 and CDR2 sequences are MNHEY and SVGAGI. V was clipped by 6 bases and J by 4 bases; unmatched bases: 11. CDR3 region: CASSPTRTGGLGNTIYF. The CDR3 DNA is TGTGCCAGCAGCCCTACAAGGACAGGGGGCTTAGGAAACACCATATATTTT.

This clonotype was seen a handful of times. The chain is built from TRBV30 and TRBJ1-6; a weak D match, TRBD1 (5 bases). Per germline, CDR1 GTSNPN and CDR2 SVGIG (reference sequence). Trimming pared 1 base from V and 7 bases from J, leaving 11 bases between. This CDR3 has 14 amino acids. Here the CDR3 DNA reads TGTGCCTGGAGTGCCGGGACCTGGAATTCACCCCTCCACTTT. Its protein product is CAWSAGTWNSPLHF.

This clonotype occurred a few times. V gene TRBV5-1 combines with J gene TRBJ2-5, with TRBD2 identical over 14 bases. Germline loops: CDR1 SGHRS, CDR2 YFSETQ. V gave up 4 bases and J gave up 5 bases; unmatched junction bases: 16. The CDR3 contains 19 residues. CDR3 DNA sequence: TGCGCCAGCAGCACTGGACTAGCGGGGGGTAGGGACCCAACCGAGACCCAGTACTTC. Translated: CASSTGLAGGRDPTETQYF.

A note on this clonotype: Since the CDR3 does not end with the conserved phenylalanine or tryptophan, this likely comes from a read error. The CDR3 protein is CASSFPVGSYEQYL. In DNA, the CDR3 is TGTGCCAGCAGCTTTCCCGTCGGGTCCTACGAGCAGTACCTC. The chain employs TRBV11-2 and TRBJ2-7; D is uncertain. The V gene lost 3 bases and the J gene lost 1 base, with 10 bases spanning the gap. This CDR3 has 14 residues. The V gene's germline CDR1 is SGHAT and CDR2 FQNNGV.

This clonotype occurred many times. V and J are TRBV6-5 and TRBJ1-5, with D perhaps TRBD1 (6 bases). The CDR3 length is 13 residues. With 2 bases removed from V and 6 bases from J, the gap between germline ends came to 8 bases. Germline-derived CDR1 and CDR2 are MNHEY and SVGAGI. This chain's CDR3 is CASSYAGVQPQHF. For the CDR3, the DNA is TGTGCCAGCAGTTACGCAGGGGTTCAGCCCCAGCATTTT.

The table lists this clonotype with a few counts. The chain uses TRBV29-1 and TRBJ2-5; weak D call: TRBD1 (5 bases). V dropped 3 bases and J dropped 5 bases, with 10 bases sitting between them. The CDR3 contains 12 residues. Germline-derived CDR1 and CDR2 are SQVTM and ANQGSEA. The CDR3 DNA reads as TGCAGCGTTGATAAGGGGATTGAGACCCAGTACTTC. This gives the protein CSVDKGIETQYF.

This clonotype was seen more than once but under ten times. The chain combines TRBV7-8 with TRBJ2-1; 8 bases agree with TRBD2. V lost 5 bases, J lost 10 bases, and 13 bases stayed unmatched. The CDR3 spans 15 residues. CDR1 is SGHVS, CDR2 FQNEAQ, per germline. The CDR3 DNA reads as TGTGCCAGCAGCCCTTCGGGCGGGGGGCCCAGAGAGCAGTTCTTC. Its translation: CASSPSGGGPREQFF. The full variable domain, its missing parts supplied by reference TRBV7-8 and TRBJ2-1, is GAGVSQSPRYKVAKRGQDVALRCDPISGHVSLFWYQQALGQGPEFLTYFQNEAQLDKSGLPSDRFFAERPEGSVSTLKIQRTQQEDSAVYLCASSPSGGGPREQFFGPGTRLTVL.

This clonotype appeared many times. V and J are TRBV2 and TRBJ2-2; D call uncertain. Germline V gives CDR1 SNHLY, CDR2 FYNNEI. The CDR3 consists of 12 residues. V dropped 4 bases and J dropped 8 bases, with 8 bases sitting between them. CDR3 region: CASSVVRGELFF. The CDR3 bases are TGTGCCAGCAGTGTCGTCAGAGGGGAGCTGTTTTTT.

CDR3 sequence (DNA): TGTGCCAGCAGTTATAGCGGCCAGCGGGCTGAAGCTTTCTTT. Residues: CASSYSGQRAEAFF. The rearrangement uses TRBV6-2 or TRBV6-3 and TRBJ1-1; the D is unclear. CDR1 is MNHEY, CDR2 SVGEGT, per germline. The CDR3 length is 14 residues. Trimming stripped 3 bases from V and 6 bases from J, with 14 bases between.

This clonotype occurred many times. The V and J genes are TRBV6-6 and TRBJ1-5; perhaps TRBD1 as D (6 bases). The length of the CDR3 is 13 residues. Trimming shortened V by 5 bases and J by 11 bases, and 16 bases separated the two germline ends. Per the germline V gene, CDR1 is MNHNY and CDR2 is SVGAGI (reference sequence). This CDR3 reads CASSTGPLVSQHF. The CDR3 bases are TGTGCCAGCAGTACAGGGCCCCTGGTATCCCAGCATTTT.

This clonotype appeared a few times. This chain connects TRBV5-1 to TRBJ1-1, with D maybe TRBD1 (5 bases). The CDR3 is 14 residues long. Germline V gene data show CDR1 as SGHRS and CDR2 as YFSETQ. Trimming left V 4 bases short and J 4 bases short, with 14 bases between. The CDR3 DNA reads TGCGCCAGCAGCCCGCGAACGCAGGGCACTGAAGCTTTCTTT. Protein product: CASSPRTQGTEAFF.

This clonotype appeared a few times. J is TRBJ2-3 and V is TRBV7-8; 11 bases are shared with TRBD2. CDR3 length: 16 residues. The J segment lost 1 base and the V segment lost 5 bases, leaving 5 bases of the junction unmatched. The germline V gene encodes CDR1 SGHVS and CDR2 FQNEAQ. DNA of the CDR3: TGTGCCAGCAGCAAGACTAGCGGGAAGGGCACAGATACGCAGTATTTT. Its translation: CASSKTSGKGTDTQYF.

In its sample, this clonotype was seen many times. The chain couples TRBV29-1 to TRBJ2-3; perhaps TRBD2 as D (6 bases). Germline-derived CDR1 and CDR2 are SQVTM and ANQGSEA. The CDR3 sequence is 14 residues long. V dropped 6 bases and J dropped 0 bases, with 13 bases sitting between them. The CDR3 DNA is TGCAGCGTCGGGCGGGGAATTAGCACAGATACGCAGTATTTT. Residues: CSVGRGISTDTQYF.

The chain links TRBV7-9 to TRBJ2-3, with TRBD1 matching over 8 bases. CDR1 SEHNR and CDR2 FQNEAQ come from the germline V gene (reference sequence). The CDR3 extends over 13 amino acids. Losses at the gene ends were 5 bases for V and 5 bases for J; bases not matched to a gene: 3. The CDR3 nucleotides are TGTGCCAGCAGCCAGACAGGGGTAGATACGCAGTATTTT. Translated, it gives CASSQTGVDTQYF.

This clonotype was recorded a few times. The gene calls are TRBV7-6 and TRBJ1-1; D unclear. From germline, CDR1 is SGHVS and CDR2 FNYEAQ. Trimming stripped 1 base from V and 2 bases from J, with 11 bases between. The CDR3 extends over 15 amino acids. As DNA, the CDR3 is TGTGCCAGCAGCTTAGGACACAGTTCCAACACTGAAGCTTTCTTT. This codes for CASSLGHSSNTEAFF. The full variable domain, with the rest looked up from reference TRBV7-6 and TRBJ1-1, is GAGVSQSPRYKVTKRGQDVALRCDPISGHVSLYWYRQALGQGPEFLTYFNYEAQQDKSGLPNDRFSAERPEGSISTLTIQRTEQRDSAMYRCASSLGHSSNTEAFFGQGTRLTVV.

This clonotype has a count of ten or more. The chain combines TRBV11-2 with TRBJ2-2; 11 bases fit TRBD2. Per the germline V gene, CDR1 is SGHAT and CDR2 is FQNNGV. V gave up 1 base and J gave up 3 bases; unmatched junction bases: 4. This CDR3 contains 17 residues. The CDR3 reads CASSLGHSGRDTGELFF. CDR3 nucleotides: TGTGCCAGCAGCTTAGGACATAGCGGGAGGGACACCGGGGAGCTGTTTTTT.

The rearrangement joins TRBV4-2 to TRBJ2-5; D remains unclear. CDR1 and CDR2 from the germline V gene are LGHNA and YNFKEQ. The CDR3 consists of 14 residues. The germline V and J ends were trimmed by 0 bases and 4 bases, with 9 bases remaining between them. CDR3 loop: CASSQDLASETQYF. As DNA, the CDR3 is TGTGCCAGCAGCCAAGATTTGGCTTCAGAGACCCAGTACTTC.

The V call is TRBV5-6, the J call TRBJ2-3, with 8 bases aligning to TRBD2. Germline CDR1 is SGHDT and CDR2 is YYEEEE. The CDR3 spans 16 residues. V shed 1 base, J shed 1 base, and the junction held 5 bases outside the gene matches. The CDR3: CASSLSGSGGTDTQYF. The CDR3 DNA reads TGTGCCAGCAGCTTGAGCGGGAGCGGAGGCACAGATACGCAGTATTTT.